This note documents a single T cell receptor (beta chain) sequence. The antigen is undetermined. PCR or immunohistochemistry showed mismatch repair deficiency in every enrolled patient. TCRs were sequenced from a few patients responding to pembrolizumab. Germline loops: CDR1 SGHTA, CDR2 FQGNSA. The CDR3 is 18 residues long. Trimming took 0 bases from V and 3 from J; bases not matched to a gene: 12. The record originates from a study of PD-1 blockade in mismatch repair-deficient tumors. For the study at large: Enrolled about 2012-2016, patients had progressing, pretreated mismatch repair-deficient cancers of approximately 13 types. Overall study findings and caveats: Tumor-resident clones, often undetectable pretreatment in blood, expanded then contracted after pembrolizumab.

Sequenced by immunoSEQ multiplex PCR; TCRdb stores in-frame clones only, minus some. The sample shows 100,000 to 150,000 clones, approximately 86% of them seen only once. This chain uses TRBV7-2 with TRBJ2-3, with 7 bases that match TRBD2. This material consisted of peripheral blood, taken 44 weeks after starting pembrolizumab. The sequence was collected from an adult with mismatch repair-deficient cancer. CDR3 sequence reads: CASSLAIMWRERTDTQYF. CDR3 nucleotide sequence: TGTGCCAGCAGCTTAGCGATTATGTGGCGGGAGCGGACAGATACGCAGTATTTT.